This T cell receptor beta chain was found in a study of T cell changes during pregnancy in multiple sclerosis. Germline V gene data show CDR1 as SGHTA and CDR2 as FQGTGA. V lost 6 bases and J lost 8; bases outside the gene matches: 7. This CDR3 comprises 13 residues. Libraries were prepared by immunoSEQ multiplex PCR; TCRdb keeps only in-frame clonotypes and omits some of them. Of about 50,000 clones listed, around 94% are singletons. J is TRBJ1-2 and V is TRBV7-3; 9 bases line up with TRBD1. Source: CD8+ T cells from peripheral blood mononuclear cells, taken before pregnancy. This TCR was sampled from a female donor with multiple sclerosis, enrolled in a pregnancy study. In DNA, the CDR3 is TGTGCCAGCAGTTCAACAGGGGGCGGCGGCTACACCTTC. This encodes CASSSTGGGGYTF.